This entry is about one T cell receptor beta chain. Its antigen is as yet unknown. This record belongs to a study of Ad26.COV2.S vaccination and SARS-CoV-2 variants. Study-wide results and caveats: Recipients given vaccine exceeded placebo recipients in spike-specific TCR breadth. There was reportedly substantial breadth in spike-specific CD8+ and CD4+ T cell responses after vaccination.

Per germline, CDR1 SGHVS and CDR2 FNYEAQ. The CDR3 loop spans 15 amino acids. Trimming cost V 5 bases and J 2 bases; bases outside gene matches: 6. The treatment here: some 20 received Ad26.COV2.S at low or high dose, single or two shots; roughly five received placebo; per-sample allocation not given. Collection of the samples took place on day 63 after the first injection of vaccine or placebo. An adult donor aged 18-55 years was enrolled in Boston. Some clones are missing from TCRdb's copy, which holds only in-frame ones; the method was immunoSEQ multiplex PCR. The table lists more than 300,000 clones, around 89% of them singletons.

The specimen was peripheral blood, collected in a trial of Ad26.COV2.S vaccine versus placebo. This clonotype originated in a person aged 18-60 years who received the Ad26.COV2.S COVID-19 vaccine or a placebo. The chain carries TRBV7-6 and TRBJ2-7, with 10 bases that match TRBD1. DNA for the CDR3: TGTGCCAGCAGCCCCTGGACAGGGGGAACCTACGAGCAGTACTTC. Translated, it gives CASSPWTGGTYEQYF. Together with reference TRBV7-6 and TRBJ2-7, the CDR3 gives the full variable domain: GAGVSQSPRYKVTKRGQDVALRCDPISGHVSLYWYRQALGQGPEFLTYFNYEAQQDKSGLPNDRFSAERPEGSISTLTIQRTEQRDSAMYRCASSPWTGGTYEQYFGPGTRLTVT.